This record concerns one T cell receptor (beta chain) sequence. The antigen is unknown. The time point denotes: persistent/refractory GD, antithyroid drugs over 5 years with positive TRAb. Researchers made the TCR library from RNA that was extracted from PBMCs. This entry belongs to a study of regulatory T cells in long-lasting Graves disease. Study background: Persistent Graves' disease denoted over 5 years of antithyroid drugs plus positive TSH receptor antibodies. Points from the study as a whole: Whereas new patients shared about a thousand public clonotypes, persistent patients shared more, at approximately 2,500. Persistent disease samples used TRBV28, TRBJ1-2 and TRBJ2-5 preferentially.

The V segment lost 5 bases and the J segment 4 bases; nucleotides outside the gene matches: 19. CDR1 is SGHTA, CDR2 FQGNSA, per germline. The CDR3 is 19 amino acids. Library construction for TCR beta used iRepertoire HTBI primers and Arm-PCR of CDR3 regions. TCRdb used MiXCR to reprocess the multiplex PCR reads, holding one entry per CDR3 protein. The data contain fewer than 400,000 distinct CDR3 sequences, about 20% of them singletons. The receptor was isolated from a female donor with Graves disease. V gene TRBV7-2 combines with J gene TRBJ2-5; TRBD1 aligns across 10 bases. Sample: peripheral blood mononuclear cells (PBMCs), taken when the disease was refractory, from a patient treated with antithyroid drugs. CDR3 nucleotides: TGTGCCAGCAGCATAACTGGACAGGGGGGGGGGAAGGTGGGAGAGACCCAGTACTTC. Translation: CASSITGQGGGKVGETQYF.